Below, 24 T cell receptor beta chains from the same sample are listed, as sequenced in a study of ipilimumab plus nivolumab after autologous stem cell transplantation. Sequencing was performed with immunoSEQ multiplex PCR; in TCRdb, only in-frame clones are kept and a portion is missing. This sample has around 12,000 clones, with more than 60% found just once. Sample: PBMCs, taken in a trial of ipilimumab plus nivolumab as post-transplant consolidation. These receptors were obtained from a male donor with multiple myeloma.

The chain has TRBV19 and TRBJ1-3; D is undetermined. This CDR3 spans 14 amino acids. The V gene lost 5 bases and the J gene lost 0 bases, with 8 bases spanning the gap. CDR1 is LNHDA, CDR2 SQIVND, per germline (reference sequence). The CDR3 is CASSLRSSGNTIYF. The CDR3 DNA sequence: TGTGCCAGTAGTTTACGGAGCTCTGGAAACACCATATATTTT.

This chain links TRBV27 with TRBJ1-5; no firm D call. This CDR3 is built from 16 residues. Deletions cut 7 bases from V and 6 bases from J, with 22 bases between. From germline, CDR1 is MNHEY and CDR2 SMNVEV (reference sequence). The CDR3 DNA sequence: TGTGCCAGCATAATATGGGAGGGAGGGTCAGGTCAGCCCCAGCATTTT. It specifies CASIIWEGGSGQPQHF.

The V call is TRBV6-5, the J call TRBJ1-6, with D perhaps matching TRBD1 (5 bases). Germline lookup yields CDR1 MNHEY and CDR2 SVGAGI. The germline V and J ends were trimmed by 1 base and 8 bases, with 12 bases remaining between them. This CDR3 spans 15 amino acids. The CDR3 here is CASSYFSREHSPLHF. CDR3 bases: TGTGCCAGCAGTTACTTCAGCAGGGAACATTCACCCCTCCACTTT.

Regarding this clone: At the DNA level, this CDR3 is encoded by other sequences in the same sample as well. The CDR3 DNA follows: TGTGCCAGCAGTTTCCGGAGAAACACTGAAGCTTTCTTT. Its protein is CASSFRRNTEAFF. The V call is TRBV28, the J call TRBJ1-1; D gene ambiguous. Germline V CDR1 and CDR2: MDHEN, SYDVKM. This CDR3 has 13 amino acids. The ends were cut back, 3 bases at V and 2 bases at J, with 7 bases in the middle.

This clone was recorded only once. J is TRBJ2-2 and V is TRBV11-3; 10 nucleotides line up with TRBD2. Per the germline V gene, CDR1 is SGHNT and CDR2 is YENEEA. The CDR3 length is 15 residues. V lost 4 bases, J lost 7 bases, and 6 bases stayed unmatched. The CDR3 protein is CASSSGTSDVGELFF. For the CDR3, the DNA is TGTGCCAGCAGCTCCGGGACTAGCGACGTCGGGGAGCTGTTTTTT.

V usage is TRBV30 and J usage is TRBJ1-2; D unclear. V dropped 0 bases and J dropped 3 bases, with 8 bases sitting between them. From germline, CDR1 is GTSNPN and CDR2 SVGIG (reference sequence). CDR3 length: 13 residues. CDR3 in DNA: TGTGCCTGGAGTGTACTCCAATACTATGGCTACACCTTC. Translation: CAWSVLQYYGYTF.

Written as DNA, the CDR3 is TGTGCCACCAGGGGGGTAGCGGGGGGCACAGAGACCCAGTACTTC. Translation: CATRGVAGGTETQYF. The chain carries TRBV2 and TRBJ2-5; 10 nucleotides agree with TRBD2. The CDR3 length is 15 residues. The V gene's germline CDR1 is SNHLY and CDR2 FYNNEI. V was pared by 10 bases and J by 4 bases, with 12 bases of the junction left unmatched.

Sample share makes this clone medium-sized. Here the CDR3 reads CASSLILYRGNYGYTF. The CDR3 DNA is TGTGCCAGCAGCTTAATTCTTTACAGGGGTAACTATGGCTACACCTTC. The genes are TRBV7-9 and TRBJ1-2; 7 bases line up with TRBD1. The CDR3 extends over 16 amino acids. Germline V gene sequence: CDR1 SEHNR, CDR2 FQNEAQ (reference sequence). V was clipped by 2 bases and J by 1 base; unmatched bases: 7.

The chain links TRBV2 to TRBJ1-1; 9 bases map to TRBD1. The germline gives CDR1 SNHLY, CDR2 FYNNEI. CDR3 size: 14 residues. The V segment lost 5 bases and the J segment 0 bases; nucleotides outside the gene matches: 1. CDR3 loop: CASSWTGVNTEAFF. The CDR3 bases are TGTGCCAGCAGTTGGACAGGGGTGAACACTGAAGCTTTCTTT. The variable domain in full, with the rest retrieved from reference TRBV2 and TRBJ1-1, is EPEVTQTPSHQVTQMGQEVILRCVPISNHLYFYWYRQILGQKVEFLVSFYNNEISEKSEIFDDQFSVERPDGSNFTLKIRSTKLEDSAMYFCASSWTGVNTEAFFGQGTRLTVV.

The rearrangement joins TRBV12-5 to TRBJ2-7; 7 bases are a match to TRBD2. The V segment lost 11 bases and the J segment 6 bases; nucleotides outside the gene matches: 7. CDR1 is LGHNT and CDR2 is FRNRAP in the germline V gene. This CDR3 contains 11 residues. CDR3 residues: CAPRWEGEQYF. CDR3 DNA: TGTGCTCCCCGCTGGGAGGGCGAGCAGTACTTC.

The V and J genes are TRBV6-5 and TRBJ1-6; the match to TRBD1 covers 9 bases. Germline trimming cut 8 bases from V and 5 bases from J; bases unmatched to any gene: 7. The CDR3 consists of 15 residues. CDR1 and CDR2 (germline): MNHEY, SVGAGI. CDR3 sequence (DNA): TGTGCCAGCCGACCAGGACAGGGGAATAATTCACCCCTCCACTTT. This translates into CASRPGQGNNSPLHF.

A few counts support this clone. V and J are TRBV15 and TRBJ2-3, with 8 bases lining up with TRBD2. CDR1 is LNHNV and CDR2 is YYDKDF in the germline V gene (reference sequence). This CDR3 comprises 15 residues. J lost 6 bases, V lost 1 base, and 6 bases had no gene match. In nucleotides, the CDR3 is TGTGCCACCAGCAGAGTCGGGGGGGGCATGGATACGCAGTATTTT. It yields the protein CATSRVGGGMDTQYF.

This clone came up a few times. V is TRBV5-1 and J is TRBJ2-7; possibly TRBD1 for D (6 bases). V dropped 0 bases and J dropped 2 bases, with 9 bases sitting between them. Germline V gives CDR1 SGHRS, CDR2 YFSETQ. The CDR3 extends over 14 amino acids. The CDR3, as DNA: TGCGCCAGCAGCTTGGTTGGGGGCGCCTACGAGCAGTACTTC. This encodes CASSLVGGAYEQYF.

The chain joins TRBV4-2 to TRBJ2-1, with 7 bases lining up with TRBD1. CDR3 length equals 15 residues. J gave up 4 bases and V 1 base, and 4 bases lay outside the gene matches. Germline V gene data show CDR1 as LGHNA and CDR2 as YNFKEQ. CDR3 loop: CASSQVRDRYNEQFF. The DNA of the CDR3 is TGTGCCAGCAGCCAAGTGAGGGACAGATACAATGAGCAGTTCTTC.

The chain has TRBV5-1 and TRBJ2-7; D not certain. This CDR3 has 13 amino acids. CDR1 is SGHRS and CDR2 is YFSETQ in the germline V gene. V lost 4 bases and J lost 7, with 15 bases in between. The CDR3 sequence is CASSDLSMGEQYF. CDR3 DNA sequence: TGCGCCAGCAGCGATCTCTCTATGGGTGAGCAGTACTTC. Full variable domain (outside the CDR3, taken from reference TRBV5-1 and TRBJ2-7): KAGVTQTPRYLIKTRGQQVTLSCSPISGHRSVSWYQQTPGQGLQFLFEYFSETQRNKGNFPGRFSGRQFSNSRSEMNVSTLELGDSALYLCASSDLSMGEQYFGPGTRLTVT.

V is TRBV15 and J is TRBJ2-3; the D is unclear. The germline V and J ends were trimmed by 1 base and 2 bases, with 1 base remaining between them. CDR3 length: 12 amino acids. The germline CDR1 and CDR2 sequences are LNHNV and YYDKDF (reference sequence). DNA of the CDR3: TGTGCCACCAGCAGAGTCACAGATACGCAGTATTTT. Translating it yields CATSRVTDTQYF. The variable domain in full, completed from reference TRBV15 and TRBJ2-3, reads DAMVIQNPRYQVTQFGKPVTLSCSQTLNHNVMYWYQQKSSQAPKLLFHYYDKDFNNEADTPDNFQSRRPNTSFCFLDIRSPGLGDTAMYLCATSRVTDTQYFGPGTRLTVL.

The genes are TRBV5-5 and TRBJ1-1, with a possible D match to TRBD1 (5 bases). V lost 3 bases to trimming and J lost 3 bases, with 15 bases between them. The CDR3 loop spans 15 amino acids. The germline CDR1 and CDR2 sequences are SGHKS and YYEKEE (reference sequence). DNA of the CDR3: TGTGCCAGCAGCTCTGGCGGTGGGGCGGACACTGAAGCTTTCTTT. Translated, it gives CASSSGGGADTEAFF.

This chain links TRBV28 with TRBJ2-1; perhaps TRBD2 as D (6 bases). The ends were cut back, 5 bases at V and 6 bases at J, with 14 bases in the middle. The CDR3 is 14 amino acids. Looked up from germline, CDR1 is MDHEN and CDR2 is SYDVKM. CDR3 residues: CASSTSTSRNEQFF. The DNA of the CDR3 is TGTGCCAGCAGTACCTCAACTAGCCGCAATGAGCAGTTCTTC.

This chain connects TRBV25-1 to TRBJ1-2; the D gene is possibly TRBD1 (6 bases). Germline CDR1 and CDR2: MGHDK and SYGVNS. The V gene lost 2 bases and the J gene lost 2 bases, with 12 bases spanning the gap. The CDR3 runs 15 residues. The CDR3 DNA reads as TGTGCCAGCAGTGAAGGGGGGCTGGCCAACTATGGCTACACCTTC. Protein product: CASSEGGLANYGYTF.

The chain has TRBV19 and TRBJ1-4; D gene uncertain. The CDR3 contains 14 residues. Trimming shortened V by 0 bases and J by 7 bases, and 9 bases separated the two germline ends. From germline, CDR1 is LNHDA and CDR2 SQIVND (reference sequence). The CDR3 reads CASSIDLRAEKLFF. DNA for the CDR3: TGTGCCAGTAGTATAGATCTGCGGGCTGAAAAACTGTTTTTT.

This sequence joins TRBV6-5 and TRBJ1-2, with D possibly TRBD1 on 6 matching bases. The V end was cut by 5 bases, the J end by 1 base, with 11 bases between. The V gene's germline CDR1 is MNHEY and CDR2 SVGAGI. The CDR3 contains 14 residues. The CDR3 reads CASSRADSNYGYTF. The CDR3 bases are TGTGCCAGCAGTCGTGCGGACAGTAACTATGGCTACACCTTC.

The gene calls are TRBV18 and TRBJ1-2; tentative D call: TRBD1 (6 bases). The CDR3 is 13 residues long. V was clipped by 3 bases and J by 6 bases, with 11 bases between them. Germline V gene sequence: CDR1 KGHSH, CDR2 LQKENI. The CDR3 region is CASSPGTSDGYTF. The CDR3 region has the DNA TGTGCCAGCTCACCCGGGACAAGCGATGGCTACACCTTC.

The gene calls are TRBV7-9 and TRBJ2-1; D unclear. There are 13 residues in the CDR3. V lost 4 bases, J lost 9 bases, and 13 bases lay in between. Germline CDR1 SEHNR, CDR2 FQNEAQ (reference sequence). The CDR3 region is CASSYGPNVEQFF. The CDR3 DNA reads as TGTGCCAGCAGCTACGGGCCTAATGTTGAGCAGTTCTTC.

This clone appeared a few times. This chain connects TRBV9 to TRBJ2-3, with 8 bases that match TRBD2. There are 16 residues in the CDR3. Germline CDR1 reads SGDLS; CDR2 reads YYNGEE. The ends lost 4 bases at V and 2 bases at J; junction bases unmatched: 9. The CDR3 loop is CASSLSPGGVTDTQYF. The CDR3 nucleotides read TGTGCCAGCAGCCTTAGCCCGGGGGGGGTCACAGATACGCAGTATTTT. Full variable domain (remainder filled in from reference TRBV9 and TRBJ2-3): DSGVTQTPKHLITATGQRVTLRCSPRSGDLSVYWYQQSLDQGLQFLIQYYNGEERAKGNILERFSAQQFPDLHSELNLSSLELGDSALYFCASSLSPGGVTDTQYFGPGTRLTVL.